This T cell receptor beta chain was retrieved from a study of T cell responses to AZD1222 COVID-19 vaccine. Regarding the study as a whole: Vaccine-related CD4 TCRs covered spike, predominating at 160-218 and 743-854. Seropositive status at baseline applied to only six AZD1222 recipients.

Sequencing was performed with immunoSEQ multiplex PCR; in TCRdb, only in-frame clones are kept and a portion is missing. The table records about 160,000 clones, 88% of them present only once. This clone was seen only once. Its specificity is not known. From germline, CDR1 is MNHEY and CDR2 SMNVEV (reference sequence). V dropped 3 bases and J dropped 0 bases, with 12 bases sitting between them. This CDR3 comprises 15 residues. This TCR derives from an adult who received the AZD1222 COVID-19 vaccine. Sequences were derived from peripheral blood, sampled 28 days after the second AZD1222 dose. V is TRBV27 and J is TRBJ2-7; weak D call: TRBD2 (5 bases). CDR3 residues: CASSLARGPSYEQYF. Written as DNA, the CDR3 is TGTGCCAGCAGTTTGGCCCGGGGTCCCTCCTACGAGCAGTACTTC.